This entry lists 7 T cell receptor beta chains sequenced from one sample in a study of T-cell reconstitution after alpha-beta-depleted transplantation in children. Unique molecular identifiers were incorporated when the TCRbeta library was constructed. Using its own MiXCR run on the PCR reads, TCRdb lists one record per CDR3 protein. The data hold approximately 650,000 distinct CDR3 sequences, with roughly 14% observed a single time. This specimen consisted of PBMCs, obtained before TCRalphabeta/CD19-depleted stem cell transplant. The receptor set was obtained from a girl aged 2 to 10 with congenital amegakaryocytic thrombocytopenia, due to receive a stem cell transplant.

This clonotype was detected ten times or more. The rearrangement uses TRBV12-3 or TRBV12-4 and TRBJ2-1; D may be TRBD1 (5 bases). The V end was cut by 3 bases, the J end by 8 bases, with 14 bases between. This CDR3 contains 14 residues. CDR3 nucleotide sequence: TGTGCCAGCAGTTTTTTGGCTAGGGGCGATGAGCAGTTCTTC. Translation gives CASSFLARGDEQFF.

This clonotype was counted only a few times. J is TRBJ1-2 and V is TRBV20-1, with a weak D call TRBD1 (5 bases). CDR3 length equals 17 residues. CDR1 DFQATT and CDR2 SNEGSKA come from the germline V gene (reference sequence). V was cut by 5 bases and J by 3 bases, with 25 bases left in between. Here the CDR3 reads CSAEPYRGWGPHYGYTF. The CDR3, as DNA: TGCAGTGCTGAACCCTACCGGGGGTGGGGTCCGCACTATGGCTACACCTTC.

This clonotype has more than one count but fewer than ten. The V and J genes are TRBV7-9 and TRBJ2-7; no clear D gene. This CDR3 region has 15 residues. Germline lookup yields CDR1 SEHNR and CDR2 FQNEAQ (reference sequence). Trimming cost V 11 bases and J 7 bases, with 27 bases left between them. CDR3 DNA: TGTGCCGCCAGCACCCCGCAGGCCTCTACTACTGAGCAGTACTTC. Translation: CAASTPQASTTEQYF.

The CDR3 here is CASSLAPSGSYEQYF. In DNA, the CDR3 is TGCGCCAGCAGCTTGGCCCCTAGCGGGTCCTACGAGCAGTACTTC. This sequence joins TRBV5-1 and TRBJ2-7; 8 positions agree with TRBD2. CDR3 size: 15 residues. V lost 0 bases to trimming and J lost 1 base; unmatched junction nucleotides: 3. Per germline, CDR1 SGHRS and CDR2 YFSETQ.

There are many counts of this clonotype. The J gene is TRBJ2-5, the V gene TRBV5-1; 12 bases are a match to TRBD2. CDR1 is SGHRS and CDR2 is YFSETQ in the germline V gene. This CDR3 spans 16 amino acids. V lost 0 bases to trimming and J lost 3 bases; unmatched junction nucleotides: 3. DNA of the CDR3: TGCGCCAGCAGCTTGGATAGACTAGCGGGAGAAGAGACCCAGTACTTC. Translation gives CASSLDRLAGEETQYF. Full variable domain (outside the CDR3, taken from reference TRBV5-1 and TRBJ2-5): KAGVTQTPRYLIKTRGQQVTLSCSPISGHRSVSWYQQTPGQGLQFLFEYFSETQRNKGNFPGRFSGRQFSNSRSEMNVSTLELGDSALYLCASSLDRLAGEETQYFGPGTRLLVL.

This clonotype was picked up many times. The chain recombines TRBV6-1 with TRBJ2-7; weak D call: TRBD2 (6 bases). In germline, CDR1 is MNHNS, CDR2 SASEGT. Trimming removed 3 bases at V and 4 bases at J, with 13 bases between. This CDR3 has 14 residues. CDR3 sequence: CASSDAALAYEQYF. CDR3 sequence (DNA): TGTGCCAGCAGTGACGCCGCTCTAGCGTACGAGCAGTACTTC.

The V call is TRBV12-3 or TRBV12-4, the J call TRBJ2-1; 16 nucleotides align to TRBD2. The CDR3 loop spans 19 amino acids. The ends lost 6 bases at V and 0 bases at J; junction bases unmatched: 8. This CDR3 reads CASSRGLAGGWSSYNEQFF. The CDR3 DNA reads TGTGCCAGCAGCCGGGGACTAGCGGGAGGGTGGAGCTCCTACAATGAGCAGTTCTTC.